These 4 T cell receptor beta chains came from one sample sequenced in a study of CD8 T cells in ankylosing spondylitis. TCRdb redid the calling of the 5' RACE reads with MiXCR, one entry per CDR3 protein. The data contain tens of thousands of distinct CDR3 sequences, 3.5% to 4% of them singletons. Input material: blood, either unsorted or a sorted T cell fraction (not recorded which). The receptors were sampled from a female donor with ankylosing spondylitis or in good health (not recorded which).

This clonotype was recorded a few times. The chain has TRBV9 and TRBJ2-3, with 7 bases lining up with TRBD1. The CDR3 is 15 residues long. Trimming removed 3 bases from V and 2 bases from J; junction bases left unmatched: 6. The V gene's germline CDR1 is SGDLS and CDR2 YYNGEE. DNA for the CDR3: TGTGCCAGCAGCGGCCGGGACAGTAACACAGATACGCAGTATTTT. Its protein is CASSGRDSNTDTQYF.

This clonotype was seen repeatedly, ten times or more. The rearrangement uses TRBV9 and TRBJ2-3; no reliable D call. Germline V lookup: CDR1 SGDLS, CDR2 YYNGEE. This CDR3 region has 12 residues. Trimming pared 4 bases from V and 5 bases from J, leaving 8 bases between. The CDR3 here is CASSSDRDTQYF. The CDR3 DNA reads as TGTGCCAGCAGCTCCGACCGAGATACGCAGTATTTT.

Ten or more counts support this clonotype. The chain carries TRBV9 and TRBJ2-3; no clear D gene. Per the germline V gene, CDR1 is SGDLS and CDR2 is YYNGEE. Trimming left V 3 bases short and J 2 bases short, with 10 bases between. The CDR3 runs to 14 residues. The CDR3 is CASSAAIYTDTQYF. For the CDR3, the DNA is TGTGCCAGCAGCGCCGCGATATACACAGATACGCAGTATTTT.

The chain is built from TRBV9 and TRBJ2-1, with TRBD2 identical over 13 bases. J was trimmed by 4 bases and V by 4 bases; bases with no gene match: 2. CDR3 length: 15 amino acids. The germline V gene encodes CDR1 SGDLS and CDR2 YYNGEE. The CDR3 reads CASSPLAGGYNEQFF. CDR3 DNA sequence: TGTGCCAGCAGCCCACTAGCGGGGGGGTACAATGAGCAGTTCTTC.